This passage covers 27 T cell receptor beta chains from one sample sequenced in a study of blood T cell repertoires in COVID-19. Some clones are missing from TCRdb's copy, which holds only in-frame ones; the method was immunoSEQ multiplex PCR. The table lists about 330,000 clones, about 87% of them singletons, with about 5% in the top ten. The sequencing sample was made of PBMCs or T cells enriched from blood (not recorded which). The receptors were gathered from a man in his thirties or forties who had recovered from COVID-19.

This clone was seen just once. V gene TRBV7-2 combines with J gene TRBJ2-3, with TRBD1 matching over 7 bases. The CDR3 totals 15 residues. V shed 5 bases and J 4 bases; nucleotides not matched to a gene: 9. Germline V lookup: CDR1 SGHTA, CDR2 FQGNSA. The CDR3 DNA is TGTGCCAGCAGCCCGGACAGGCCGGCGGCAGATACGCAGTATTTT. Its translation: CASSPDRPAADTQYF.

About this clone: Other DNA sequences in this specimen translate into the identical CDR3. The J gene is TRBJ1-1, the V gene TRBV7-9; 7 bases are a match to TRBD1. CDR1 is SEHNR, CDR2 FQNEAQ, per germline (reference sequence). After removal of 6 bases from V and 7 bases from J, the junction contained 2 bases not matched to a gene. The CDR3 contains 11 residues. Here the CDR3 reads CASRRTGEAFF. The CDR3 DNA follows: TGTGCCAGCAGGAGGACAGGTGAAGCTTTCTTT.

A single count supports this clone. V is TRBV5-5 and J is TRBJ2-7; 11 bases match TRBD1. CDR1 and CDR2 from the germline V gene are SGHKS and YYEKEE (reference sequence). CDR3 size: 16 residues. V lost 2 bases, J lost 5 bases, and 9 bases stayed unmatched. CDR3 bases: TGTGCCAGCAGCTTCGGACAGGGGGCGGCGAGGGACGAGCAGTACTTC. Amino acids: CASSFGQGAARDEQYF.

The chain combines TRBV4-1 with TRBJ2-3, with a possible D match to TRBD2 (6 bases). This CDR3 spans 14 amino acids. CDR1 is MGHRA, CDR2 YSYEKL, per germline. Between the trimmed V and J ends, which lost 1 base and 10 bases, there was a span of 15 bases. The CDR3 loop reads CASSQGWRETSQYF. CDR3 sequence (DNA): TGCGCCAGCAGCCAAGGATGGAGGGAGACGTCGCAGTATTTT.

The chain is built from TRBV28 and TRBJ2-3; 7 bases align to TRBD1. Germline lookup yields CDR1 MDHEN and CDR2 SYDVKM. J lost 4 bases, V lost 4 bases, and 11 bases had no gene match. This CDR3 region has 16 residues. The CDR3 DNA is TGTGCCAGCAGTTGGGGCAGGGGGACAAAAGCAGATACGCAGTATTTT. Translated: CASSWGRGTKADTQYF.

The chain has TRBV9 and TRBJ2-3; 7 positions agree with TRBD1. CDR3 length: 13 residues. Per the germline V gene, CDR1 is SGDLS and CDR2 is YYNGEE. V gave up 3 bases and J gave up 5 bases; unmatched junction bases: 3. The CDR3 spells CASSEGGVDTQYF. The CDR3 DNA is TGTGCCAGCAGCGAAGGGGGCGTAGATACGCAGTATTTT.

Written as DNA, the CDR3 is TGTGCCAGCAGCCCCGGACAGTCCTGGGGGGAGACCCAGTACTTC. Translating gives CASSPGQSWGETQYF. The chain recombines TRBV7-6 with TRBJ2-5; tentative D call: TRBD1 (6 bases). V lost 5 bases and J 5 bases, leaving 18 bases between the germline ends. CDR3 length: 15 residues. CDR1 SGHVS and CDR2 FNYEAQ come from the germline V gene.

The chain couples TRBV30 to TRBJ1-4; D gene uncertain. Trimming left V 0 bases short and J 0 bases short, with 17 bases between. There are 18 residues in the CDR3. Germline-derived CDR1 and CDR2 are GTSNPN and SVGIG (reference sequence). The CDR3 DNA is TGTGCCTGGAGTGTACCTTACCTGGGCTTTTCAACTAATGAAAAACTGTTTTTT. This sequence encodes CAWSVPYLGFSTNEKLFF. The entire variable domain, with the rest obtained from reference TRBV30 and TRBJ1-4, is as follows: SQTIHQWPATLVQPVGSPLSLECTVEGTSNPNLYWYRQAAGRGLQLLFYSVGIGQISSEVPQNLSASRPQDRQFILSSKKLLLSDSGFYLCAWSVPYLGFSTNEKLFFGSGTQLSVL.

The chain uses TRBV6-2 or TRBV6-3 and TRBJ1-2; D gene unclear. CDR1 MNHEY and CDR2 SVGEGT come from the germline V gene. V was shortened by 2 bases and J by 1 base, with 8 bases between the two germline ends. The CDR3 contains 14 residues. The CDR3 is CASSYSALNYGYTF. The DNA for the CDR3 is TGTGCCAGCAGTTACAGTGCACTTAACTATGGCTACACCTTC.

This chain connects TRBV23-1 to TRBJ2-7; D gene unclear. TRBV23-1 qualifies as an ORF whose function is uncertain. The germline V and J ends were trimmed by 6 bases and 2 bases, with 14 bases remaining between them. The CDR3 has 14 amino acids. CDR3 sequence reads: CASRRTVLPYEQYF. CDR3 in DNA: TGCGCCAGCAGGCGAACGGTTCTTCCCTACGAGCAGTACTTC.

This clone occurred a few times. The chain couples TRBV2 to TRBJ2-7; perhaps TRBD1 as D (6 bases). V was cut by 7 bases and J by 6 bases, with 13 bases left in between. This CDR3 has 12 residues. The germline V gene has CDR1 SNHLY and CDR2 FYNNEI. The CDR3 nucleotides read TGTGCCAGCAAGCTACAGGGTATCGAGCAGTACTTC. As protein: CASKLQGIEQYF.

The chain uses TRBV6-5 and TRBJ2-7; maybe TRBD1 (6 bases). Trimming pared 2 bases from V and 3 bases from J, leaving 11 bases between. The CDR3 runs to 14 residues. Germline CDR1 and CDR2: MNHEY and SVGAGI. The CDR3 here is CASSYGVRGYEQYF. DNA of the CDR3: TGTGCCAGCAGTTACGGGGTCAGGGGCTACGAGCAGTACTTC.

The chain carries TRBV2 and TRBJ2-5; TRBD2 matches 10 bases. This CDR3 is 21 amino acids long. Losses at the gene ends were 3 bases for V and 1 base for J; bases not matched to a gene: 20. Germline loops: CDR1 SNHLY, CDR2 FYNNEI. The CDR3 here is CASSDRVFLASGGIRQETQYF. The CDR3, as DNA: TGTGCCAGCAGTGATAGGGTTTTTCTGGCTAGCGGGGGAATCCGCCAAGAGACCCAGTACTTC. The whole variable domain, filled in from reference TRBV2 and TRBJ2-5, reads EPEVTQTPSHQVTQMGQEVILRCVPISNHLYFYWYRQILGQKVEFLVSFYNNEISEKSEIFDDQFSVERPDGSNFTLKIRSTKLEDSAMYFCASSDRVFLASGGIRQETQYFGPGTRLLVL.

The V call is TRBV10-1, the J call TRBJ2-7; TRBD1 matches 8 bases. CDR3 size: 15 residues. Germline V CDR1 and CDR2: WNHNN, SYGVQD (reference sequence). The junction had 6 bases not matched to a gene; V was cut back by 5 bases and J by 0 bases. The CDR3 DNA sequence: TGCGCCAGCAGTCTAAGGACAGGGAGCTCCTACGAGCAGTACTTC. Residues: CASSLRTGSSYEQYF.

The chain combines TRBV19 with TRBJ2-3; 9 bases line up with TRBD2. The CDR3 runs 15 residues. Germline trimming cut 3 bases from V and 4 bases from J; bases unmatched to any gene: 5. Germline V gene lookup returns CDR1 LNHDA and CDR2 SQIVND (reference sequence). The CDR3 DNA follows: TGTGCCAGTAGTATTGCGGGGGGGTCGGCAGATACGCAGTATTTT. Amino acid sequence: CASSIAGGSADTQYF.

The chain has TRBV27 and TRBJ2-1; D perhaps matches TRBD2 (6 bases). This CDR3 contains 12 residues. Trimming removed 6 bases at V and 9 bases at J, with 12 bases between. Germline CDR1 is MNHEY and CDR2 is SMNVEV (reference sequence). Written as DNA, the CDR3 is TGTGCCAGCAGCTTTATGGGGGGTGAGCAGTTCTTC. Its translation: CASSFMGGEQFF.

J is TRBJ2-2 and V is TRBV11-2, with D possibly matching TRBD1 (6 bases). Looked up from germline, CDR1 is SGHAT and CDR2 is FQNNGV. The CDR3 sequence is 15 residues long. V was clipped by 3 bases and J by 5 bases, with 13 bases between them. The DNA for the CDR3 is TGTGCCAGCAGCTTGGGACACTCCTTGACCGGGGAGCTGTTTTTT. Protein: CASSLGHSLTGELFF.

The genes are TRBV11-2 and TRBJ2-7; a weak D match, TRBD2 (5 bases). The CDR3 consists of 15 residues. Deletions cut 5 bases from V and 5 bases from J, with 19 bases between. The germline V gene encodes CDR1 SGHAT and CDR2 FQNNGV. The DNA of the CDR3 is TGTGCCAGCAGCGTGCCCGGGGTGAGAGGCCACGAGCAGTACTTC. Translating gives CASSVPGVRGHEQYF.

The chain recombines TRBV5-5 with TRBJ2-7; D possibly corresponds to TRBD1 (6 bases). From germline, CDR1 is SGHKS and CDR2 YYEKEE (reference sequence). This CDR3 has 16 residues. The V end lost 4 bases, the J end lost 2 bases, and 19 bases lay between the germline ends. CDR3 in DNA: TGTGCCAGCAGCCCACAGGTTAGGGGGACGACCTACGAGCAGTACTTC. This sequence encodes CASSPQVRGTTYEQYF.

This chain joins TRBV20-1 and TRBJ1-2, with D unresolved. V lost 3 bases and J 5 bases, leaving 13 bases between the germline ends. Germline CDR1 is DFQATT and CDR2 is SNEGSKA (reference sequence). This CDR3 comprises 13 residues. The chain's CDR3 is CSASKPRGYGYTF. The CDR3 DNA reads TGCAGTGCTAGTAAGCCCCGAGGGTATGGCTACACCTTC.

J is TRBJ2-7 and V is TRBV5-5; the D gene is possibly TRBD1 (6 bases). The CDR3 is made up of 15 amino acids. Trimming took off 0 bases at V and 4 bases at J, with 14 bases between the two ends. Germline V gene lookup returns CDR1 SGHKS and CDR2 YYEKEE (reference sequence). The CDR3 DNA reads TGTGCCAGCAGCTTGGAGGCAGGGGTGCGGTACGAGCAGTACTTC. Protein sequence: CASSLEAGVRYEQYF.

In its sample, this clone was seen once. The chain recombines TRBV7-2 with TRBJ2-1, with unresolved D. V lost 0 bases, J lost 4 bases, and 10 bases lay in between. Germline V gene data show CDR1 as SGHTA and CDR2 as FQGNSA. The CDR3 has 15 residues. CDR3 bases: TGTGCCAGCAGCTTAGCGGCCGGAGTTTACAATGAGCAGTTCTTC. Translation gives CASSLAAGVYNEQFF.

The chain joins TRBV3-1 (or the pseudogene TRBV3-2) to TRBJ2-5, with D perhaps matching TRBD1 (6 bases). In germline, CDR1 is LGHDT, CDR2 YNNKEL (reference sequence). The CDR3 is 15 residues long. The germline V and J ends were trimmed by 4 bases and 5 bases, with 17 bases remaining between them. In DNA, the CDR3 is TGTGCCAGCAGCCGTGGGACAAATCTTCGGGAGACCCAGTACTTC. Translated, it gives CASSRGTNLRETQYF.

In this sample, this clone turned up a few times. The chain recombines TRBV14 with TRBJ2-7, with 8 bases fitting TRBD2. Germline V gene data show CDR1 as SGHDN and CDR2 as FVKESK. The CDR3 runs to 15 residues. J lost 3 bases, V lost 3 bases, and 7 bases had no gene match. CDR3 sequence: CASSHTAGDSYEQYF. The DNA of the CDR3 is TGTGCCAGCAGCCACACAGCGGGAGACAGCTACGAGCAGTACTTC.

The rearrangement uses TRBV27 and TRBJ1-6; TRBD1 aligns across 8 bases. Losses at the gene ends were 6 bases for V and 9 bases for J; bases not matched to a gene: 4. Germline CDR1 reads MNHEY; CDR2 reads SMNVEV (reference sequence). The CDR3 consists of 13 residues. The CDR3 DNA is TGTGCCAGCAGCCCGACAGGGGTTTCACCCCTCCACTTT. Amino acid sequence: CASSPTGVSPLHF.

J is TRBJ2-3 and V is TRBV6-2 or TRBV6-3, with 7 bases aligning to TRBD1. Germline CDR1 and CDR2: MNHEY and SVGEGT. This CDR3 has 14 residues. J was trimmed by 6 bases and V by 5 bases; bases with no gene match: 8. CDR3 loop: CASSPGTESDTQYF. The CDR3 nucleotides read TGTGCCAGCAGTCCGGGGACAGAAAGTGATACGCAGTATTTT.

This clone has more than one count but fewer than ten. The CDR3: CASSLAGGPDETQYF. CDR3 nucleotides: TGTGCCAGCAGCTTGGCGGGGGGGCCCGATGAGACCCAGTACTTC. This sequence joins TRBV7-9 and TRBJ2-5; 9 positions match TRBD2. There are 15 residues in the CDR3. Germline V lookup: CDR1 SEHNR, CDR2 FQNEAQ (reference sequence). J lost 5 bases, V lost 3 bases, and 7 bases had no gene match.